This TCR beta chain was profiled in a study of T cell responses to AZD1222 COVID-19 vaccine. Overall study findings and caveats: Targeting of unmutated variant regions was reportedly seen in nearly half of spike-specific TCRs.

V gave up 2 bases and J gave up 3 bases; unmatched junction bases: 4. From germline, CDR1 is MNHEY and CDR2 SVGAGI. The CDR3 has 16 amino acids. The table came from immunoSEQ multiplex PCR; TCRdb's copy has only in-frame clones and leaves some out. Of 120,000 or so clones in the sample, around nine tenths were seen once. About this clone itself: The antigen remains undetermined.

The genes are TRBV6-5 and TRBJ2-7, with TRBD2 identical over 13 bases. The sequence was collected from an adult in good health. The sample here was peripheral blood, taken on day 0 of MenACWY control vaccination. This CDR3 reads CASSYGGTSGIYEQYF. Written as DNA, the CDR3 is TGTGCCAGCAGTTACGGTGGGACTAGCGGGATCTACGAGCAGTACTTC.